The 4 T cell receptor beta chains below come from one sample, sequenced in a study of T-cell reconstitution after alpha-beta-depleted transplantation in children (dated by TCRdb to about 2016). The library was generated by PCR. TCRdb lists the instrument as Illumina HiSeq 2500. TCR library preparation used molecular barcoding, with unique molecular identifiers applied to normalize quantification of the TCRbeta repertoire. TCRdb handled the public reads itself, with Q25 trimming in fastp and clone calling in MiXCR, and kept productive beta chains. Records with the same CDR3 protein are collapsed into one entry carrying the most frequent genes and DNA. The sample table lists a few hundred thousand distinct CDR3 sequences, roughly two fifths of them with a count of one. Of the sample, roughly a quarter is held by the ten largest clones. What the treatment or condition label conveys for this sample: allogeneic hematopoietic cell transplantation with graft depleted of TCRalphabeta T cells and CD19 B cells.

Specimen: PBMCs, collected before TCRalphabeta/CD19-depleted stem cell transplant. These receptor sequences come from a girl aged 2 to 9 with aplastic anemia, due to receive a stem cell transplant.

This clonotype has just one count. V and J are TRBV12-3 or TRBV12-4 and TRBJ1-5, with D possibly TRBD1 on 5 matching bases. Trimming removed 5 bases at V and 4 bases at J, with 9 bases between. The CDR3 covers 13 residues. The CDR3 DNA follows: TGTGCCAGCAGTCCGGGACGAAATCAGCCCCAGCATTTT. It translates to CASSPGRNQPQHF.

This clonotype was seen many times. The CDR3 protein is CASSPSGRNNEQFF. The CDR3 DNA sequence: TGTGCCAGCAGTCCTAGCGGGAGGAACAATGAGCAGTTCTTC. V gene TRBV12-3 or TRBV12-4 combines with J gene TRBJ2-1, with 11 bases fitting TRBD2. The V segment lost 5 bases and the J segment 5 bases; nucleotides outside the gene matches: 2. The CDR3 totals 14 residues.

This clonotype occurred many times. The chain is built from TRBV29-1 and TRBJ2-3; D gene uncertain. CDR3 length equals 13 residues. Germline V gene data show CDR1 as SQVTM and CDR2 as ANQGSEA. The V gene lost 3 bases and the J gene lost 3 bases, with 10 bases spanning the gap. CDR3 DNA: TGCAGCGTTGACAGGATGAGGACAGATACGCAGTATTTT. Translation gives CSVDRMRTDTQYF.

The J gene is TRBJ2-5, the V gene TRBV15; D remains ambiguous. V gave up 5 bases and J gave up 1 base, with 11 bases separating them. Germline V lookup: CDR1 LNHNV, CDR2 YYDKDF (reference sequence). This CDR3 is 14 amino acids long. The CDR3 nucleotides are TGTGCCACCAGCCCCCGCGCCCCCCAAGAGACCCAGTACTTC. Translating gives CATSPRAPQETQYF.